Sequencing of this T cell receptor (beta chain) was carried out in a study of monozygotic twins with inflammatory bowel disease. A remark on this clonotype: The antigen is undetermined.

Study results and caveats: Patients with IBD had less TCRbeta diversity (inverse Simpson) than their healthy co-twins.

There were around 3.5 ug of total RNA used for each TCR library. TCRdb reworked the 5' RACE reads into one entry per CDR3 protein, no DNA. This specimen shows roughly 200,000 distinct CDR3 sequences; the ten leading clones hold approximately 7.7%. Germline values: CDR1 SQVTM, CDR2 ANQGSEA. CDR3 length: 14 residues. Sequencing was performed on blood. The origin of this receptor is a human donor with ulcerative colitis or Crohn's disease, or a healthy co-twin of an affected twin (not recorded which). V is TRBV29-1 and J is TRBJ1-2; TCRdb designates TRBD1, a call that cannot be tested without DNA. CDR3 amino acids: CSVGPGQSGYGYTF.